This TCR beta chain was profiled in a study of vaccination effects on CD4 cells after COVID-19. Details on this clone: Its specificity is not known.

The germline V gene has CDR1 SNHLY and CDR2 FYNNEI. The CDR3 runs 13 residues. Between the trimmed V and J ends, which lost 5 bases and 4 bases, there was a span of 11 bases. Method: immunoSEQ multiplex PCR; TCRdb's copy keeps in-frame clones and lacks some. The sample consists of approximately 74,000 clones, nearly 75% of them appearing once. It was after around 10 days of culture that CD4+ T cells were isolated. Participants got two doses of BNT162b2 or mRNA-1273 vaccine. This TCR was recovered from a human donor who received a COVID-19 vaccine. The chain carries TRBV2 and TRBJ1-2; weak D call: TRBD1 (6 bases). The sample here was CD4+ T cells from PBMCs cultured without peptide, taken after COVID-19 vaccination. The CDR3 coding sequence is TGTGCCAGCAGTCGGACAGACCTCTATGGCTACACCTTC. Encoded protein: CASSRTDLYGYTF.